This is a list of T cell receptor beta chains from one sample in a study of control samples from healthy donors and cancer patients. Sequencing was performed with immunoSEQ multiplex PCR; in TCRdb, only in-frame clones are kept and a portion is missing. The data show 100,000 to 150,000 clones, approximately 87% seen once. Sequences were obtained from blood. The receptors shown here come from a man aged 25 to 40 in good health. The CDR3 runs from the conserved cysteine through the conserved F or W. D genes are given only for firm matches. Where a row states a size, it is once, few, many or the class of an expanded clone; other rows omit it.

15,TRBJ2-1,TRBV7-3,once,TRBD2,CASSLGAGGLNEQFF,TGTGCCAGCAGCTTAGGAGCGGGGGGCCTTAATGAGCAGTTCTTC
14,TRBJ2-1,TRBV10-2,.,.,CASNERGSYNEQFF,TGCGCCAGCAACGAACGGGGCAGTTACAATGAGCAGTTCTTC
12,TRBJ1-2,TRBV11-2,.,.,CASRQQGRGYTF,TGTGCCAGCAGACAACAGGGAAGAGGCTACACCTTC
13,TRBJ2-3,TRBV29-1,.,.,CSLKGRTTDTQYF,TGCAGCCTGAAGGGGCGGACCACAGATACGCAGTATTTT
13,TRBJ1-6,TRBV2,.,.,CASSEEYNSPLHF,TGTGCCAGCAGTGAGGAATATAATTCACCCCTCCACTTT
16,TRBJ2-3,TRBV23-1,few,TRBD2,CASSQSRTSLGDTQYF,TGCGCCAGCAGTCAATCTAGGACTAGCCTTGGGGATACGCAGTATTTT
15,TRBJ1-6,TRBV5-1,.,.,CASSLAIPGRSPLHF,TGCGCCAGCAGCTTGGCCATTCCCGGGAGATCACCCCTCCACTTT
12,TRBJ1-1,TRBV12-3/TRBV12-4,once,.,CASSFWGTEAFF,TGTGCCAGCAGTTTTTGGGGCACTGAAGCTTTCTTT
15,TRBJ1-5,TRBV28,.,TRBD1,CASSPRGQGFPPQHF,TGTGCCAGCAGTCCCCGTGGACAGGGGTTCCCGCCCCAGCATTTT
13,TRBJ1-1,TRBV11-1,.,.,CASSSYRQVEAFF,TGTGCCAGCAGCTCTTACAGACAGGTTGAAGCTTTCTTT
13,TRBJ1-1,TRBV25-1,.,.,CASSEILGTEAFF,TGTGCCAGCAGTGAAATCCTCGGCACTGAAGCTTTCTTT
12,TRBJ1-3,TRBV6-6,.,.,CASISQGYTIYF,TGTGCCAGCATTTCTCAAGGTTACACCATATATTTT
16,TRBJ1-1,TRBV10-2,.,.,CASSESTLGWVTEAFF,TGCGCCAGCAGTGAGTCGACTCTGGGTTGGGTCACTGAAGCTTTCTTT
16,TRBJ2-1,TRBV19,.,TRBD2,CASSPMAGGSYNEQFF,TGTGCCAGTAGTCCCATGGCGGGGGGCTCCTACAATGAGCAGTTCTTC
14,TRBJ1-6,TRBV7-2,.,TRBD1,CASSPQGDGSPLHF,TGTGCCAGCAGCCCACAGGGGGATGGGTCACCCCTCCACTTT
13,TRBJ2-7,TRBV11-2,.,.,CASSFPGAYEQYF,TGTGCCAGCAGCTTCCCAGGAGCCTACGAGCAGTACTTC
16,TRBJ1-6,TRBV6-1,.,TRBD1,CASSDLGTGGVSPLHF,TGTGCCAGCAGTGATCTGGGGACAGGGGGTGTCTCACCCCTCCACTTT
17,TRBJ1-5,TRBV18,.,TRBD1,CASSQTSSGQGEQPQHF,TGTGCCAGCTCACAAACCTCTTCTGGACAGGGCGAGCAGCCCCAGCATTTT
13,TRBJ1-5,TRBV18,.,.,CASSLHPNQPQHF,TGTGCCAGCTCACTACACCCGAATCAGCCCCAGCATTTT
14,TRBJ2-5,TRBV7-8,.,TRBD2,CASSLGLAGGPYYF,TGTGCCAGCAGCCTCGGACTAGCGGGGGGGCCGTACTACTTC
15,TRBJ2-3,TRBV24-1,once,.,CATSDLEASPLPQYF,TGTGCCACCAGTGATTTGGAGGCCTCCCCACTGCCACAGTATTTT
14,TRBJ2-1,TRBV6-5,few,.,CASSYRGPLTEQFF,TGTGCCAGCAGTTACCGGGGCCCACTCACTGAGCAGTTCTTC
15,TRBJ1-2,TRBV7-3,.,.,CASSPSPGNAAGYTF,TGTGCCAGCAGCCCCTCCCCGGGGAACGCGGCCGGCTACACCTTC
14,TRBJ2-2,TRBV7-9,.,.,CASSSSSYTGELFF,TGTGCCAGCAGTTCATCCTCGTACACCGGGGAGCTGTTTTTT
14,TRBJ1-1,TRBV3-1/TRBV3-2,once,.,CASSPYTATTEAFF,TGTGCCAGCAGCCCTTACACCGCTACCACTGAAGCTTTCTTT
13,TRBJ1-6,TRBV10-2,.,.,CASSDRGNSPLHF,TGCGCCAGCAGTGATCGGGGGAATTCACCCCTCCACTTT
15,TRBJ1-2,TRBV6-5,.,.,CASSYSQDPPYGYTF,TGTGCCAGCAGTTACTCGCAGGACCCACCTTATGGCTACACCTTC
13,TRBJ2-5,TRBV30,.,.,CASYLGSQETQYF,TGTGCCTCCTACTTGGGCAGCCAAGAGACCCAGTACTTC
16,TRBJ2-3,TRBV19,.,.,CASRRLGDADTDTQYF,TGTGCCAGTAGAAGGCTCGGCGATGCGGACACAGATACGCAGTATTTT
13,TRBJ2-3,TRBV29-1,.,.,CSVEVPDTDTQYF,TGCAGCGTTGAGGTACCAGACACAGATACGCAGTATTTT
14,TRBJ1-6,TRBV2,.,.,CASSVEQGNSPLHF,TGTGCCAGCAGTGTTGAACAGGGTAATTCACCCCTCCACTTT
15,TRBJ2-2,TRBV7-2,.,TRBD1,CASSLGDRDPTELFF,TGTGCCAGCAGCTTAGGGGACAGGGACCCGACGGAGCTGTTTTTT
12,TRBJ1-1,TRBV9,.,.,CASSAGNTEAFF,TGTGCCAGCAGCGCAGGGAACACTGAAGCTTTCTTT
12,TRBJ1-6,TRBV11-3,.,.,CASSQGDSPLHF,TGTGCCAGCAGCCAAGGGGATTCACCCCTCCACTTT
15,TRBJ1-1,TRBV9,.,TRBD1,CASSFGTGRNTEAFF,TGTGCCAGCAGCTTCGGGACAGGACGAAACACTGAAGCTTTCTTT
16,TRBJ1-3,TRBV3-1/TRBV3-2,.,.,CASSQDWGSSGNTIYF,TGTGCCAGCAGCCAAGATTGGGGAAGCTCTGGAAACACCATATATTTT
17,TRBJ2-2,TRBV5-1,.,.,CASSLNGVRTNTGELFF,TGCGCCAGCAGCTTGAATGGGGTGCGAACGAACACCGGGGAGCTGTTTTTT
12,TRBJ2-7,TRBV6-5,.,TRBD1,CASRETGLEQYF,TGTGCCAGCAGAGAGACAGGGCTCGAGCAGTACTTC
14,TRBJ1-2,TRBV7-2,.,.,CASSPGGGGSDYTF,TGTGCCAGCAGCCCCGGGGGGGGAGGATCGGACTACACCTTC
15,TRBJ2-1,TRBV27,.,TRBD1,CASSHRTGVYNEQFF,TGTGCCAGCAGCCACCGGACAGGGGTTTACAATGAGCAGTTCTTC
14,TRBJ2-5,TRBV24-1,once,TRBD1,CATSGQGDVETQYF,TGTGCCACCAGTGGACAGGGCGACGTGGAGACCCAGTACTTC
11,TRBJ2-2,TRBV29-1,once,.,CSVGDTGELFF,TGCAGCGTTGGCGACACCGGGGAGCTGTTTTTT
13,TRBJ1-1,TRBV11-3,.,.,CASSSFGGTEAFF,TGTGCCAGCAGCTCCTTTGGGGGCACTGAAGCTTTCTTT
16,TRBJ1-1,TRBV5-1,.,.,CASSPQLAAINTEAFF,TGCGCCAGCAGCCCCCAATTGGCAGCGATTAACACTGAAGCTTTCTTT
15,TRBJ2-1,TRBV11-2,.,.,CASSFLRGSYNEQFF,TGTGCCAGCAGCTTCCTAAGGGGCTCCTACAATGAGCAGTTCTTC
15,TRBJ1-3,TRBV7-3,.,TRBD1,CASSLQGGDGNTIYF,TGTGCCAGCAGCCTGCAGGGGGGAGACGGAAACACCATATATTTT
20,TRBJ1-4,TRBV28,.,TRBD1,CASSSENLQGEYATNEKLFF,TGTGCCAGCAGTTCGGAGAATTTACAGGGGGAGTATGCAACTAATGAAAAACTGTTTTTT
14,TRBJ2-5,TRBV2,once,.,CASKISPTVETQYF,TGTGCCAGCAAAATCAGCCCAACGGTGGAGACCCAGTACTTC
11,TRBJ1-2,TRBV12-3/TRBV12-4,.,.,CASTLDRGYTF,TGTGCCAGCACCCTAGATAGGGGCTACACCTTC
14,TRBJ1-1,TRBV5-1,.,.,CASRLHRADTEAFF,TGCGCCAGCAGATTGCACAGGGCGGACACTGAAGCTTTCTTT
15,TRBJ1-2,TRBV5-1,.,.,CASSLETGPNYGYTF,TGCGCCAGCAGCTTGGAAACAGGACCAAACTATGGCTACACCTTC
15,TRBJ2-5,TRBV5-1,once,.,CASSFFGAWGETQYF,TGCGCCAGCAGCTTTTTTGGCGCCTGGGGAGAGACCCAGTACTTC